The T cell receptor (beta chain) under discussion was sequenced for a study of OX40 agonist ivuxolimab in advanced cancers. Study details: Ivuxolimab is a fully human IgG2 antibody that activates OX40 (CD134).

Comment on this clone: The antigen remains undetermined.

The method was immunoSEQ multiplex PCR; TCRdb's version includes in-frame clones alone and lacks a portion of them. This sample yields approximately 61,000 clones, of which roughly nine tenths are seen a single time; around 20% belongs to the top ten. V lost 4 bases, J lost 7 bases, and 10 bases lay in between. The length of the CDR3 is 13 residues. CDR1 MGHRA and CDR2 YSYEKL come from the germline V gene. Study-level results: The CD4+ and CD8+ T cells in the blood had expanded clonally by week 6 at 0.1 to 3.0 mg/kg.

Drawing of blood for sampling happened at baseline, at cycle 4 day 1, and at cycle 7 day 1. The sequence came from an adult with an advanced solid tumor such as melanoma, head and neck, liver or kidney cancer. The rearrangement joins TRBV4-1 to TRBJ1-4; D remains unclear. Sequences were derived from CD4+ or CD8+ T cells sorted from blood, sampled in a trial of the OX40 agonist ivuxolimab. The CDR3 is CASSPLGREKLFF. CDR3 sequence (DNA): TGCGCCAGCAGCCCCTTAGGACGTGAAAAACTGTTTTTT.